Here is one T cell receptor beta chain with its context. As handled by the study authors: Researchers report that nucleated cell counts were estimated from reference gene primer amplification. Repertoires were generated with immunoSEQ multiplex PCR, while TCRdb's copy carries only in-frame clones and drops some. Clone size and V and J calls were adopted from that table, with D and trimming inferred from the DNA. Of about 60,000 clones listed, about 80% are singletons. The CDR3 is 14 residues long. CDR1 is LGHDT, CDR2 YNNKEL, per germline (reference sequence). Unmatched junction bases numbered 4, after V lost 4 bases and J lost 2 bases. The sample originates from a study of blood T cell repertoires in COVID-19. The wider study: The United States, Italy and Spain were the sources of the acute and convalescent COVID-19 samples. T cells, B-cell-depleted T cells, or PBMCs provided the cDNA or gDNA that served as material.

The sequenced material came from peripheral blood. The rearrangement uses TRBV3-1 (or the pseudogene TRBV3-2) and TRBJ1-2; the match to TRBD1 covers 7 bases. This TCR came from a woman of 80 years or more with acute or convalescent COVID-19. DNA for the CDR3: TGTGCCAGCAGCCGCCCGGGACAGAACTATGGCTACACCTTC. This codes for CASSRPGQNYGYTF.